The next 22 T cell receptor beta chains were all read from a single sample in a study of early T cells in non-severe SARS-CoV-2 infection. MiXCR, applied by TCRdb to the 5' RACE reads, yields one record per CDR3 protein. Seen here are about 71,000 distinct CDR3 sequences, roughly 14% observed once, and the top ten hold 3% to 5%. The specimen comprised whole blood, sampled at baseline. These receptors originate from an adult who was a healthcare worker with PCR-confirmed SARS-CoV-2 infection or an uninfected control (not recorded which).

This clonotype was seen repeatedly, ten times or more. This chain links TRBV12-3 or TRBV12-4 with TRBJ2-5; 9 positions match TRBD2. Unmatched junction bases numbered 16, after V lost 7 bases and J lost 4 bases. The CDR3 contains 17 residues. The CDR3 protein is CASTPTGGGRARETQYF. CDR3 nucleotide sequence: TGTGCCAGCACCCCCACTGGGGGCGGGAGGGCCCGAGAGACCCAGTACTTC.

The rearrangement uses TRBV9 and TRBJ2-3, with TRBD2 identical over 9 bases. J lost 3 bases, V lost 0 bases, and 5 bases had no gene match. Looked up from germline, CDR1 is SGDLS and CDR2 is YYNGEE. The CDR3 has 16 residues. CDR3 bases: TGTGCCAGCAGCGTAGTAGCGGGAGAGGCTACAGATACGCAGTATTTT. Its translation: CASSVVAGEATDTQYF.

This clonotype was picked up a small number of times. The V and J genes are TRBV6-2 or TRBV6-3 and TRBJ2-5; the match to TRBD1 covers 7 bases. The V and J ends lost 5 bases and 1 base, in that order; junction bases with no gene match: 7. Germline V gene lookup returns CDR1 MNHEY and CDR2 SVGEGT. The CDR3 length is 15 residues. The CDR3 region is CASSHLDRAQETQYF. The CDR3 nucleotides read TGTGCCAGCAGTCACCTCGACAGGGCCCAAGAGACCCAGTACTTC.

In this sample, this clonotype turned up a few times. The chain recombines TRBV13 with TRBJ2-7; 9 positions agree with TRBD1. With 5 bases clipped from V and 5 bases from J, the junction kept 7 bases outside the gene matches. The CDR3 is 14 residues long. Germline-derived CDR1 and CDR2 are PRHDT and FYEKMQ (reference sequence). The CDR3 DNA reads TGTGCCAGCAGCATACAGGGGGCACGGAACGAGCAGTACTTC. It translates to CASSIQGARNEQYF.

This clonotype was recorded a few times. This chain links TRBV6-4 with TRBJ2-5; D not certain. With 0 bases removed from V and 4 bases from J, the gap between germline ends came to 9 bases. Germline V gene lookup returns CDR1 MRHNA and CDR2 SNTAGT. The CDR3 loop spans 14 amino acids. The DNA of the CDR3 is TGTGCCAGCAGTGACTCCGCCGAGTCAGAGACCCAGTACTTC. It codes for CASSDSAESETQYF.

The sample holds a few counts of this clonotype. The chain couples TRBV5-1 to TRBJ2-1; possible D gene TRBD2, 5 bases. This CDR3 is 16 amino acids long. In germline, CDR1 is SGHRS, CDR2 YFSETQ. Trimming removed 0 bases from V and 3 bases from J, with 13 bases in between. The CDR3 reads CASSLAAERIYNEQFF. In nucleotides, the CDR3 is TGCGCCAGCAGCTTGGCAGCGGAGAGGATCTACAATGAGCAGTTCTTC.

V and J are TRBV24-1 and TRBJ2-1; D is possibly TRBD1 or TRBD2 (7 bases each). Germline loops: CDR1 KGHDR, CDR2 SFDVKD. The CDR3 covers 14 residues. V dropped 7 bases and J dropped 6 bases, with 15 bases sitting between them. In DNA, the CDR3 is TGTGCCACCAGAGGGAGGGACAGCTCCAATGAGCAGTTCTTC. Its translation: CATRGRDSSNEQFF.

The CDR3 is CASSTPAGAGELFF. The CDR3 coding sequence is TGTGCCAGCAGCACCCCTGCCGGGGCCGGGGAGCTGTTTTTT. The chain combines TRBV28 with TRBJ2-2; the D gene is possibly TRBD2 (5 bases). CDR3 length: 14 residues. Trimming cost V 6 bases and J 6 bases, with 14 bases left between them. Germline V gene lookup returns CDR1 MDHEN and CDR2 SYDVKM.

This chain links TRBV28 with TRBJ2-3; D unresolved. Germline V gene data show CDR1 as MDHEN and CDR2 as SYDVKM. The CDR3 length is 10 residues. Trimming pared 4 bases from V and 4 bases from J, leaving 0 bases between. For the CDR3, the DNA is TGTGCCAGCAGTTCAGATACGCAGTATTTT. Residues: CASSSDTQYF.

This clonotype came up many times. The chain carries TRBV5-1 and TRBJ2-7; D perhaps matches TRBD2 (5 bases). The V and J ends lost 0 bases and 4 bases respectively, with 17 bases between them. The V gene's germline CDR1 is SGHRS and CDR2 YFSETQ. The CDR3 spans 16 residues. The CDR3 nucleotides read TGCGCCAGCAGCTTGGCGGTGTCAGGCCGGGGATACGAGCAGTACTTC. Its translation: CASSLAVSGRGYEQYF.

This clonotype was found many times. V is TRBV2 and J is TRBJ2-1, with 10 bases lining up with TRBD2. Germline V lookup: CDR1 SNHLY, CDR2 FYNNEI. V was pared by 3 bases and J by 12 bases, with 14 bases of the junction left unmatched. The CDR3 is made up of 16 amino acids. The CDR3 DNA is TGTGCCAGCAGTGAGCTCCCGGGACTAGCGACCCTGGGGCAGTTCTTC. This sequence encodes CASSELPGLATLGQFF.

This chain joins TRBV5-1 and TRBJ2-7, with D unclear. The CDR3 has 14 amino acids. With 0 bases removed from V and 2 bases from J, the gap between germline ends came to 9 bases. The germline V gene encodes CDR1 SGHRS and CDR2 YFSETQ. In DNA, the CDR3 is TGCGCCAGCAGCTTGGACTCTGCCACCTACGAGCAGTACTTC. Translating gives CASSLDSATYEQYF.

The J gene is TRBJ2-7, the V gene TRBV5-1, with D hard to call. Germline CDR1 reads SGHRS; CDR2 reads YFSETQ. The CDR3 length is 15 residues. Trimming took 0 bases from V and 6 from J, leaving 16 bases between them. DNA for the CDR3: TGCGCCAGCAGCTTGGAAACAGTCAGGTCTGCCGAGCAGTACTTC. This codes for CASSLETVRSAEQYF.

The genes are TRBV7-8 and TRBJ2-2; no firm D call. V lost 5 bases and J 2 bases, leaving 6 bases between the germline ends. Germline V gives CDR1 SGHVS, CDR2 FQNEAQ. The CDR3 contains 13 residues. DNA for the CDR3: TGTGCCAGCAGCCCGACTAACACCGGGGAGCTGTTTTTT. Its translation is CASSPTNTGELFF.

Many counts were recorded for this clonotype. The DNA for the CDR3 is TGCGCCAGCAGTGAGTCGGGGGACCCCAATGAGCAGTTCTTC. It specifies CASSESGDPNEQFF. The rearrangement uses TRBV10-1 and TRBJ2-1; possibly TRBD1 or TRBD2 for D (5 bases each). The ends were cut back, 0 bases at V and 6 bases at J, with 9 bases in the middle. Germline CDR1 is WNHNN and CDR2 is SYGVQD (reference sequence). The CDR3 consists of 14 residues.

V gene TRBV2 combines with J gene TRBJ2-1; 12 bases match TRBD2. The CDR3 length is 14 residues. Germline V gives CDR1 SNHLY, CDR2 FYNNEI. V lost 7 bases, J lost 2 bases, and 0 bases stayed unmatched. The CDR3 here is CASTSGRAYNEQFF. CDR3 DNA: TGTGCCAGCACTAGCGGGAGGGCCTACAATGAGCAGTTCTTC.

This clonotype showed up many times. This chain connects TRBV5-5 to TRBJ2-7, with D tentatively TRBD2 (6 bases). CDR1 is SGHKS and CDR2 is YYEKEE in the germline V gene (reference sequence). The CDR3 runs 13 residues. Trimming stripped 7 bases from V and 2 bases from J, with 13 bases between. The CDR3 nucleotides read TGTGCCAGCCACAGCGGGCCCCCCTACGAGCAGTACTTC. Protein sequence: CASHSGPPYEQYF.

The chain uses TRBV5-4 and TRBJ2-2, with D possibly matching TRBD1 (6 bases). The CDR3 runs to 15 residues. V was trimmed by 4 bases and J by 2 bases, leaving 12 bases between them. Germline V gene sequence: CDR1 SGHNT, CDR2 YYREEE (reference sequence). The CDR3 region is CASSVKGQNTGELFF. CDR3 bases: TGTGCCAGCAGCGTAAAGGGACAAAACACCGGGGAGCTGTTTTTT.

The chain combines TRBV27 with TRBJ2-2, with TRBD2 matching 8 bases. Germline V gene data show CDR1 as MNHEY and CDR2 as SMNVEV (reference sequence). The CDR3 length is 14 residues. Trimming cost V 4 bases and J 5 bases; bases outside gene matches: 3. CDR3 amino acids: CASSYTGGTGELFF. As DNA, the CDR3 is TGTGCCAGCAGTTATACGGGAGGGACCGGGGAGCTGTTTTTT.

This clonotype was detected ten times or more. The chain is built from TRBV7-9 and TRBJ1-1; D uncertain. This CDR3 comprises 15 residues. Germline V CDR1 and CDR2: SEHNR, FQNEAQ (reference sequence). V dropped 7 bases and J dropped 0 bases, with 15 bases sitting between them. CDR3 region: CASTGSTAMNTEAFF. CDR3 bases: TGTGCCAGCACGGGTTCGACGGCCATGAACACTGAAGCTTTCTTT.

This clonotype was picked up many times. The CDR3 coding sequence is TGTGCCAGCAGCTTGGCGGGGGAAAACATTCAGTACTTC. It encodes CASSLAGENIQYF. The rearrangement joins TRBV5-5 to TRBJ2-4; TRBD2 might be the D (6 bases). The CDR3 spans 13 residues. Trimming stripped 0 bases from V and 5 bases from J, with 6 bases between. Germline CDR1 reads SGHKS; CDR2 reads YYEKEE (reference sequence).

This clonotype occurred many times. CDR3 region: CASSFPPRGYGYTF. For the CDR3, the DNA is TGTGCCAGCAGTTTCCCCCCGCGAGGCTATGGCTACACCTTC. V gene TRBV28 combines with J gene TRBJ1-2, with D unresolved. V was clipped by 3 bases and J by 4 bases, with 12 bases between them. The germline CDR1 and CDR2 sequences are MDHEN and SYDVKM. The CDR3 runs to 14 residues.